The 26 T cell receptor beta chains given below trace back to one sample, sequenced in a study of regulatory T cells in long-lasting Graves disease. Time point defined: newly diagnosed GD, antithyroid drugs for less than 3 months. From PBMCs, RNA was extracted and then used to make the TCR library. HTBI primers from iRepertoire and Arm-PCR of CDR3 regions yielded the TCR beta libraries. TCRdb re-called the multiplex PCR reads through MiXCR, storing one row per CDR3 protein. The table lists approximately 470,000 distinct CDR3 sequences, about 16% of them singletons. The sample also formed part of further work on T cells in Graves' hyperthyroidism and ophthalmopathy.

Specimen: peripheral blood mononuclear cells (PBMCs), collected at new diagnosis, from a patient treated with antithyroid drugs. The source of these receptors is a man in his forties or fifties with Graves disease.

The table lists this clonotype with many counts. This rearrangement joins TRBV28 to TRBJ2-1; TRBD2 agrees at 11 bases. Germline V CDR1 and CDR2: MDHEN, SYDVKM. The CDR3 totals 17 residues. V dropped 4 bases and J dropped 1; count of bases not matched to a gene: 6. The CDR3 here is CASSYRGTSGSYNEQFF. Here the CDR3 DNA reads TGTGCCAGCAGTTACCGCGGGACTAGCGGTTCCTACAATGAGCAGTTCTTC.

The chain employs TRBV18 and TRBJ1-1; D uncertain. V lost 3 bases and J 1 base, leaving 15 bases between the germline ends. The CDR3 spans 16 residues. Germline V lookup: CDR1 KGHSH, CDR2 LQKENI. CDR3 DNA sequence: TGTGCCAGCTCACCCGCCAGCGGACGGGGGAACACTGAAGCTTTCTTT. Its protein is CASSPASGRGNTEAFF.

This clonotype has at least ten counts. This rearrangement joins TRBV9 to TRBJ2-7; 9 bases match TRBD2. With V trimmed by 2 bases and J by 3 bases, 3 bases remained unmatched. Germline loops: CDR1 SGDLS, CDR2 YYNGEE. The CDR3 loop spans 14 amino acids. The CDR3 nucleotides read TGTGCCAGCAGCGTTAGCGGGAGAAGCTACGAGCAGTACTTC. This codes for CASSVSGRSYEQYF.

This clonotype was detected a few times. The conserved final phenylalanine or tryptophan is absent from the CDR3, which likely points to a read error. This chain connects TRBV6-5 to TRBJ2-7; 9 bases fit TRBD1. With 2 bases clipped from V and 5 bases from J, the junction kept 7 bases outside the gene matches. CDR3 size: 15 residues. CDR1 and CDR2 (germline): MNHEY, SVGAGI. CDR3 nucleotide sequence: TGTGCCAGCAGTTACACCACAGGGGGCTGGAACGAGCAGTACTCC. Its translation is CASSYTTGGWNEQYS.

CDR3 in amino acids: CASSHAGGQGSYEQYF. The CDR3 nucleotides read TGCGCCAGCAGCCATGCCGGTGGACAGGGATCTTACGAGCAGTACTTC. The rearrangement links TRBV4-1 to TRBJ2-7; 8 bases are shared with TRBD1. With 3 bases clipped from V and 4 bases from J, the junction kept 11 bases outside the gene matches. CDR1 MGHRA and CDR2 YSYEKL come from the germline V gene. This CDR3 spans 16 amino acids.

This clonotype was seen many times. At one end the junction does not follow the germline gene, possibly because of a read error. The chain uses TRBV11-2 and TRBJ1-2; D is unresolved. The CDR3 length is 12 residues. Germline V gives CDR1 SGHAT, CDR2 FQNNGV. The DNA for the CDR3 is TGTGCCAGCACCTTATCGGGCTATGGCTACACCTTC. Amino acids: CASTLSGYGYTF.

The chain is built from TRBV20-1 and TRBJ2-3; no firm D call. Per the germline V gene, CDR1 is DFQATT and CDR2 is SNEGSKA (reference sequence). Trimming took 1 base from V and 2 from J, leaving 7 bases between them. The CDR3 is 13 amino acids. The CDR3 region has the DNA TGCAGTGCTAGAGCGGACCCCACAGATACGCAGTATTTT. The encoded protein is CSARADPTDTQYF.

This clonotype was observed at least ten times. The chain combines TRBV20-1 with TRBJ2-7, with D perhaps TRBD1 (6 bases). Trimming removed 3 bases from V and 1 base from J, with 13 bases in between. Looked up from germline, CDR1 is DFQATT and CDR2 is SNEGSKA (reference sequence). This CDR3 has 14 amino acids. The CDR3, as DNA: TGCAGTGCTAGCCTCCAACAGGGTTCCTACGAGCAGTACTTC. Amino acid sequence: CSASLQQGSYEQYF.

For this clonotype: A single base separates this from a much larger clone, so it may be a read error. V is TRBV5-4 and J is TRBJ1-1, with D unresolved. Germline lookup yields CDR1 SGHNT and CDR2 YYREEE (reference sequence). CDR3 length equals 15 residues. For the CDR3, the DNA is TGTGCCAGCAGCTTGGGGGCAGGCGGGAACACTGAAGCTTCCTTT. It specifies CASSLGAGGNTEASF.

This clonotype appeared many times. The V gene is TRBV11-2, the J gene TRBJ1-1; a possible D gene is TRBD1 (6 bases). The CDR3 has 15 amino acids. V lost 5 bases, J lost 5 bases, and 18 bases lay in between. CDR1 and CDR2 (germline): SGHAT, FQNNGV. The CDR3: CASSPPPTGGTEAFF. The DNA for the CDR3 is TGTGCCAGCAGCCCCCCCCCGACAGGTGGGACTGAAGCTTTCTTT.

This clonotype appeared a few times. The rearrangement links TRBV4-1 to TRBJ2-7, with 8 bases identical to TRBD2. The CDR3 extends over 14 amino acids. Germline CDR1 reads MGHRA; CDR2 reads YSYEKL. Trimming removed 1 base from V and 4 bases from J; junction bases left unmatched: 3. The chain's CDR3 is CASSQVSGTYEQYF. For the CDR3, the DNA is TGCGCCAGCAGCCAAGTTAGCGGGACTTACGAGCAGTACTTC.

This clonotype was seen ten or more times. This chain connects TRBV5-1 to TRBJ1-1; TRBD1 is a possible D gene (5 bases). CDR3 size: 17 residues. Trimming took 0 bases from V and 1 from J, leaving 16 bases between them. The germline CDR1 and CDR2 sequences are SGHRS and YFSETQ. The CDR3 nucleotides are TGCGCCAGCAGCTTGGCCCGGGGCAGAGAAAAGAACACTGAAGCTTTCTTT. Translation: CASSLARGREKNTEAFF.

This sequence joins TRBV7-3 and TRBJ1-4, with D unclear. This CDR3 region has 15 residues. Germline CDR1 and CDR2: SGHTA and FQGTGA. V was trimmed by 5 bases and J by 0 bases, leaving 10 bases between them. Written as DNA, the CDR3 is TGTGCCAGCAGCCAAACACCTTCAACTAATGAAAAACTGTTTTTT. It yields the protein CASSQTPSTNEKLFF. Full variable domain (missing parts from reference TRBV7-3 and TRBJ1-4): GAGVSQTPSNKVTEKGKYVELRCDPISGHTALYWYRQSLGQGPEFLIYFQGTGAADDSGLPNDRFFAVRPEGSVSTLKIQRTERGDSAVYLCASSQTPSTNEKLFFGSGTQLSVL.

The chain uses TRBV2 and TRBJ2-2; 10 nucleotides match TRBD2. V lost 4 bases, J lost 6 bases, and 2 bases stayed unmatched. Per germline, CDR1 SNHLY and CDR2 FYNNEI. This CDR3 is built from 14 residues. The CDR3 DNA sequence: TGTGCCAGCAGTGTTCTAGCGGGAGCCGGGGAGCTGTTTTTT. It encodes CASSVLAGAGELFF.

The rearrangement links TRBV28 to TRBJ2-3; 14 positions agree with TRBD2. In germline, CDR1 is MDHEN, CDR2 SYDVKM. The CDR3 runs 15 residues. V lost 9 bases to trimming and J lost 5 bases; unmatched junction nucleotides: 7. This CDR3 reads CASRGLAGVVDTQYF. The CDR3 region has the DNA TGTGCCAGTCGGGGACTAGCGGGAGTGGTAGATACGCAGTATTTT. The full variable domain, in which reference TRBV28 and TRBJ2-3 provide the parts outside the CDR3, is DVKVTQSSRYLVKRTGEKVFLECVQDMDHENMFWYRQDPGLGLRLIYFSYDVKMKEKGDIPEGYSVSREKKERFSLILESASTNQTSMYLCASRGLAGVVDTQYFGPGTRLTVL.

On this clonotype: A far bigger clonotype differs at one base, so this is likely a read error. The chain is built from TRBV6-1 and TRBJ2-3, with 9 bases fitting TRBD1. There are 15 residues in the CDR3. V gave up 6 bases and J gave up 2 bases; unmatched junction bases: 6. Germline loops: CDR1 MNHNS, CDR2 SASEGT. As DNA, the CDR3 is TGTGCCAGCAGCCCCGGGACAGGGACCACAGATACGCAGTATTTT. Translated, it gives CASSPGTGTTDTQYF.

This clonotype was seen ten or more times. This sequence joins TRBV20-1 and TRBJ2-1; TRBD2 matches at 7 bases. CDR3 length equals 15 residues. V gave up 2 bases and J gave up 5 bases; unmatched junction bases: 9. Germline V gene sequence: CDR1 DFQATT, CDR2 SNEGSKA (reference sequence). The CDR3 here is CSARTPGGTDNEQFF. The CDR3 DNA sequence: TGCAGTGCTAGAACCCCCGGGGGGACCGACAATGAGCAGTTCTTC.

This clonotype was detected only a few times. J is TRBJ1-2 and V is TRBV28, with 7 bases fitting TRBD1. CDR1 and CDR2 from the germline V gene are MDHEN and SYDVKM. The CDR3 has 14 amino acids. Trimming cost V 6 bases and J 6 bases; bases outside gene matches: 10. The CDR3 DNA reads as TGTGCCAGCAGCCTGGGACAGAAAAGGCATGGCTACACCTTC. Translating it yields CASSLGQKRHGYTF.

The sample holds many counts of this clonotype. The CDR3 nucleotides are TGTGCCAGCAGACCTCCTCAGGGAATGGGCAACACCATATATTTT. This codes for CASRPPQGMGNTIYF. The rearrangement links TRBV28 to TRBJ1-3; maybe TRBD1 (5 bases). This CDR3 is built from 15 residues. Germline lookup yields CDR1 MDHEN and CDR2 SYDVKM. The V gene lost 6 bases and the J gene lost 7 bases, with 19 bases spanning the gap.

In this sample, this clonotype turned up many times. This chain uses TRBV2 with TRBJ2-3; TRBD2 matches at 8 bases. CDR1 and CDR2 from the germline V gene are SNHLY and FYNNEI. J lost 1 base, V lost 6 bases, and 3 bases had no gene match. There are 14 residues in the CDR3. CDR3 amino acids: CASRREVGTDTQYF. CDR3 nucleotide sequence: TGTGCCAGCAGGCGGGAGGTGGGCACAGATACGCAGTATTTT.

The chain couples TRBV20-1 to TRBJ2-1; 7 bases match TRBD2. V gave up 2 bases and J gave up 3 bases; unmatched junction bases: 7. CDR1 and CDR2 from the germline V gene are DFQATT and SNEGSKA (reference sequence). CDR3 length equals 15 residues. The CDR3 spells CSARSIAGLYNEQFF. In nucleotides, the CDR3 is TGCAGTGCTAGATCTATAGCGGGTCTCTACAATGAGCAGTTCTTC.

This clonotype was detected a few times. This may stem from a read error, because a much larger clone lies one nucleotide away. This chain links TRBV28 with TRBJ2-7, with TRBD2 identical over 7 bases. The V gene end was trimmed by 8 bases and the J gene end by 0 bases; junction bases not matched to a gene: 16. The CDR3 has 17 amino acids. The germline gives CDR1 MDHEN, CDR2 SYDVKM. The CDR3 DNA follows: TGTGCCAGCGGTCCGTATGGCAGCGGGGCGGTCTCCTACGAGCAGTACTTC. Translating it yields CASGPYGSGAVSYEQYF.

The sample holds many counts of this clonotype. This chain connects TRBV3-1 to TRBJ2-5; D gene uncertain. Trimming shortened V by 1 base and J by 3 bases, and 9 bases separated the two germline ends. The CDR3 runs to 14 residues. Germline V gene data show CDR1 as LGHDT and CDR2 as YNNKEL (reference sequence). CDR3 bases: TGTGCCAGCAGCCAAGTTGCGGTTGAAGAGACCCAGTACTTC. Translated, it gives CASSQVAVEETQYF.

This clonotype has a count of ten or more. The CDR3 DNA follows: TGTGCCAGCAGCGCCACACCTCTAGCGGGGCTTTCCTACGAGCAGTACTTC. Translated: CASSATPLAGLSYEQYF. The chain uses TRBV2 and TRBJ2-7; 9 nucleotides align to TRBD2. This CDR3 comprises 17 residues. V gave up 6 bases and J gave up 1 base; unmatched junction bases: 13. The germline CDR1 and CDR2 sequences are SNHLY and FYNNEI.

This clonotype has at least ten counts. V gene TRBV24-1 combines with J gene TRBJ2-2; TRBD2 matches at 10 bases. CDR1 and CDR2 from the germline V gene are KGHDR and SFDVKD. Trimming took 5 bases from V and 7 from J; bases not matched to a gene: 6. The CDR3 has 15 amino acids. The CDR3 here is CATSALAGDVGELFF. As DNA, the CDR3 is TGTGCCACCAGTGCTCTAGCGGGAGACGTCGGGGAGCTGTTTTTT.

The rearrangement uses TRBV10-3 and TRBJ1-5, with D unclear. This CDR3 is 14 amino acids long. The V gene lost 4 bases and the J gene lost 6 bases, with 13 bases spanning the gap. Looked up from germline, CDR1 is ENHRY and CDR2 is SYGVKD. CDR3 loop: CAISVTDRVQPQHF. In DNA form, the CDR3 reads TGTGCCATCAGTGTGACTGACCGGGTTCAGCCCCAGCATTTT.